This T cell receptor (beta chain) was observed in a study of blood T cells in healthy people across ages. With regard to this clonotype: An end of the junction does not agree with germline; a read error may underlie this.

A second PCR, run for roughly 7 to 12 cycles, used a sample-barcoded 5' primer plus a J-beta primer mix. Via MiXCR, TCRdb re-called the 5' RACE reads, giving one row per CDR3 protein. The data contain 650,000 to 700,000 distinct CDR3 sequences, roughly half of them singletons. The CDR3 spans 16 residues. This TCR was recovered from a woman aged 80 or older in good health. V usage is TRBV12-3 or TRBV12-4 and J usage is TRBJ2-1; 8 nucleotides align to TRBD2. Specimen: blood. The CDR3: CTSSFRGGGRSGEQFF. CDR3 in DNA: TGTACCAGCAGTTTTAGGGGAGGCGGGAGGTCCGGTGAGCAGTTCTTC.